The source of this T cell receptor (beta chain) is a study of T cell responses to AZD1222 COVID-19 vaccine. The table came from immunoSEQ multiplex PCR; TCRdb's copy has only in-frame clones and leaves some out. The sample shows about 110,000 clones, roughly 88% of them seen only once. In its sample, this clone was seen a few times. Antigen: not known. The trim removed 2 bases at V and 1 base at J, leaving 11 bases unmatched. Germline V gene lookup returns CDR1 LNHNV and CDR2 YYDKDF (reference sequence). There are 18 residues in the CDR3. Study-wide results and limits: A rise in Spike-specific TCR breadth and depth followed two AZD1222 doses. Within unmutated variant regions lay the reported targets of nearly half of spike-specific TCRs.

V is TRBV15 and J is TRBJ2-7; 10 bases agree with TRBD1. The sample was peripheral blood, taken on day 0 of MenACWY control vaccination. The receptor was derived from an adult in good health. DNA of the CDR3: TGTGCCACCAGCAGAATAGGAGGGCGGGACAGGGGTTCCTACGAGCAGTACTTC. Translating gives CATSRIGGRDRGSYEQYF.